This is a list of T cell receptor beta chains from one sample in a study of graft-versus-host responses after intestinal transplantation. The table came from immunoSEQ multiplex PCR; TCRdb's copy has only in-frame clones and leaves some out. The sample contains 100,000 to 110,000 clones, less than 90% of which appear only once. These receptors are not linked to any known antigen. The source material was unstimulated CD4+ T cells sorted from spleen or lymph node cells, sampled before transplant. The receptors shown here come from a human donor who was the organ donor for an intestinal transplant. Each CDR3 is given with its conserved first and last residue. Each record gives: CDR3 length, V gene, D gene, J gene, clone size, CDR3 protein, CDR3 DNA. D genes are given only for firm matches. For some rows the clone size is stated as once, few or many, or as a class when expanded; others skip it.

15	TRBV7-9	TRBD1	TRBJ1-1	-	CASSSITGEGTEAFF	TGTGCCAGCAGCTCAATAACAGGGGAAGGCACTGAAGCTTTCTTT
15	TRBV5-1	TRBD2	TRBJ2-1	few	CASTLGGAGRNEQFF	TGCGCCAGCACCCTCGGGGGGGCCGGGCGTAATGAGCAGTTCTTC
16	TRBV6-4	-	TRBJ2-3	-	CASSDSAASGTDTQYF	TGTGCCAGCAGTGACTCCGCGGCTAGCGGCACAGATACGCAGTATTTT
15	TRBV6-1	-	TRBJ1-5	-	CASSEAGGGYQPQHF	TGTGCCAGCAGTGAAGCCGGGGGCGGTTATCAGCCCCAGCATTTT
12	TRBV7-9	-	TRBJ2-7	-	CASSLSGTEQYF	TGTGCCAGCAGCTTATCCGGCACCGAGCAGTACTTC
13	TRBV5-6	-	TRBJ1-2	-	CASGPGHLYGYTF	TGTGCCAGCGGCCCCGGGCATCTCTATGGCTACACCTTC
12	TRBV2	TRBD1	TRBJ1-2	-	CASSRTGDGYTF	TGTGCCAGCAGTAGGACAGGAGATGGCTACACCTTC
13	TRBV19	-	TRBJ2-3	-	CASSILFSDTQYF	TGTGCCAGTAGTATTTTATTCTCGGATACGCAGTATTTT
18	TRBV5-4	TRBD2	TRBJ2-1	-	CASRRSTLAGGPVNEQFF	TGTGCCAGCAGGCGCTCCACCCTAGCGGGGGGGCCAGTCAATGAGCAGTTCTTC
13	TRBV4-1	-	TRBJ2-3	-	CASSREKTDTQYF	TGCGCCAGCAGCCGCGAAAAAACAGATACGCAGTATTTT
16	TRBV23-1	-	TRBJ2-7	-	CASSQSTPGRRYEQYF	TGCGCCAGCAGTCAATCGACTCCGGGCAGGCGGTACGAGCAGTACTTC
16	TRBV28	-	TRBJ1-5	-	CATALQKRGVGQPQHF	TGTGCCACCGCGTTGCAAAAAAGAGGGGTGGGTCAGCCCCAGCATTTT
16	TRBV9	TRBD1	TRBJ1-3	few	CASSPHRGRSGNTIYF	TGTGCCAGCAGCCCTCACAGGGGGCGGTCTGGAAACACCATATATTTT
13	TRBV7-2	TRBD1	TRBJ2-3	-	CASTRQGSDTQYF	TGTGCCAGCACGCGACAGGGATCAGATACGCAGTATTTT
14	TRBV19	-	TRBJ2-3	-	CASSRVRLPDTQYF	TGTGCCAGTAGTAGAGTTAGGCTACCAGATACGCAGTATTTT
17	TRBV9	-	TRBJ2-1	-	CASSVDPGLLIGNEQFF	TGTGCCAGCAGCGTAGACCCGGGACTCCTCATCGGGAATGAGCAGTTCTTC
10	TRBV29-1	-	TRBJ1-1	-	CSVVEGRAFF	TGCAGCGTTGTTGAGGGAAGGGCTTTCTTT
15	TRBV28	-	TRBJ1-5	once	CASSLTGGGAQPQHF	TGTGCCAGCAGCCTCACCGGGGGGGGCGCTCAGCCCCAGCATTTT
15	TRBV4-1	TRBD1	TRBJ1-4	-	CASSPAPGGNEKLFF	TGCGCCAGCAGCCCGGCCCCAGGGGGCAATGAAAAACTGTTTTTT
15	TRBV7-8	-	TRBJ2-5	-	CASSLATAPQETQYF	TGTGCCAGCAGCTTAGCCACGGCGCCCCAAGAGACCCAGTACTTC
14	TRBV5-4	-	TRBJ1-2	once	CASSRPRGAIGYTF	TGTGCCAGCAGCAGACCACGGGGGGCTATCGGCTACACCTTC
16	TRBV6-1	-	TRBJ1-5	-	CASSEALSYSNQPQHF	TGTGCCAGCAGTGAAGCCCTTTCATATAGCAATCAGCCCCAGCATTTT
14	TRBV9	TRBD1	TRBJ2-3	-	CASGGTGATDTQYF	TGTGCCAGCGGAGGGACAGGGGCCACAGATACGCAGTATTTT
14	TRBV6-1	-	TRBJ1-6	-	CASSNIPGSFPLHF	TGTGCCAGCTCCAATATACCAGGCTCATTCCCCCTCCACTTT
16	TRBV6-6	-	TRBJ2-2	-	CASSYGHGIDTGELFF	TGTGCCAGCAGTTACGGTCACGGGATAGACACCGGGGAGCTGTTTTTT
14	TRBV28	-	TRBJ1-2	-	CASSFPPQVVGYTF	TGTGCCAGCAGTTTTCCCCCCCAAGTAGTTGGCTACACCTTC
14	TRBV28	TRBD2	TRBJ2-7	-	CASIYGGAPYEQYF	TGTGCCAGCATATACGGGGGGGCCCCCTACGAGCAGTACTTC
15	TRBV7-2	-	TRBJ1-5	-	CASSLAYDSGQPQHF	TGTGCCAGCAGCTTAGCCTATGACAGTGGTCAGCCCCAGCATTTT
15	TRBV9	-	TRBJ1-6	-	CASSVAIPNNSPLHF	TGTGCCAGCAGCGTAGCGATACCCAATAATTCACCCCTCCACTTT
14	TRBV15	TRBD1	TRBJ1-5	-	CATSYRGLNQPQHF	TGTGCCACCAGTTACAGGGGGCTCAATCAGCCCCAGCATTTT
12	TRBV29-1	-	TRBJ2-7	-	CSVGGQSYEQYF	TGCAGCGTTGGCGGCCAGTCCTACGAGCAGTACTTC
14	TRBV27	-	TRBJ1-5	once	CASSPDLYGSPQHF	TGTGCCAGCAGCCCGGACCTATATGGATCGCCCCAGCATTTT
14	TRBV19	-	TRBJ1-1	-	CASSTLQGNTEAFF	TGTGCCAGTAGTACCCTACAGGGGAACACTGAAGCTTTCTTT
14	TRBV10-3	-	TRBJ1-6	-	CAISPGLYNSPLHF	TGTGCCATCAGTCCGGGACTGTATAATTCACCCCTCCACTTT
16	TRBV30	-	TRBJ1-3	-	CAWSWYRGISGNTIYF	TGTGCCTGGAGTTGGTATAGGGGGATCTCTGGAAACACCATATATTTT
14	TRBV19	TRBD2	TRBJ2-4	few	CASSREGAKNIQYF	TGTGCCAGTAGTAGGGAGGGTGCCAAAAACATTCAGTACTTC
15	TRBV14	TRBD1	TRBJ1-4	-	CASSQQGVLNEKLFF	TGTGCCAGCAGCCAACAGGGGGTGCTTAATGAAAAACTGTTTTTT
15	TRBV6-5	-	TRBJ1-6	-	CASSYSRQGLSPLHF	TGTGCCAGCAGTTACTCGCGTCAGGGACTTTCACCCCTCCACTTT
14	TRBV6-1	TRBD1	TRBJ1-6	many	CASRYGQGNSPLHF	TGTGCCAGCAGATATGGACAGGGCAATTCACCCCTCCACTTT
13	TRBV9	-	TRBJ1-1	-	CASSILMNTEAFF	TGTGCCAGCAGCATCCTCATGAACACTGAAGCTTTCTTT
13	TRBV10-2	-	TRBJ1-5	once	CASRGEWESPQHF	TGCGCCAGCAGAGGCGAGTGGGAATCGCCCCAGCATTTT
16	TRBV19	-	TRBJ2-3	-	CASRISGRTSTDTQYF	TGTGCCAGTAGGATATCGGGCAGAACTAGCACAGATACGCAGTATTTT
11	TRBV29-1	-	TRBJ1-2	-	CSVDRSYGYTF	TGCAGCGTTGACAGAAGCTATGGCTACACCTTC
18	TRBV5-1	TRBD1	TRBJ1-3	once	CASSLGGTGQISGNTIYF	TGCGCCAGCAGCTTGGGAGGGACAGGGCAAATCTCTGGAAACACCATATATTTT
15	TRBV4-2	-	TRBJ1-2	-	CASSQDLGRDYGYTF	TGTGCCAGCAGCCAAGATCTGGGCAGGGACTATGGCTACACCTTC
15	TRBV10-1	-	TRBJ2-5	-	CASSARGVLEETQYF	TGCGCCAGCAGTGCTCGAGGGGTTCTGGAAGAGACCCAGTACTTC
15	TRBV7-6	-	TRBJ2-7	once	CASSFAAESSYEQYF	TGTGCCAGCAGCTTCGCGGCAGAAAGCTCCTACGAGCAGTACTTC
13	TRBV19	-	TRBJ1-2	-	CASSITGRVGYTF	TGTGCCAGTAGTATAACAGGGAGGGTTGGCTACACCTTC
13	TRBV5-1	-	TRBJ2-3	-	CASSSTGLDTQYF	TGCGCCAGCAGCTCAACGGGACTAGATACGCAGTATTTT
16	TRBV4-2	TRBD2	TRBJ2-1	-	CASSQQAGASYNEQFF	TGTGCCAGCAGCCAACAAGCGGGGGCCTCCTACAATGAGCAGTTCTTC
13	TRBV28	-	TRBJ1-2	few	CASSLWGSYGYTF	TGTGCCAGCAGTTTATGGGGCAGCTATGGCTACACCTTC
18	TRBV30	TRBD2	TRBJ2-2	-	CAWSVVFKRGSNTGELFF	TGTGCCTGGAGTGTAGTATTCAAGCGGGGATCGAACACCGGGGAGCTGTTTTTT
15	TRBV30	TRBD2	TRBJ2-3	once	CAWSGLAGSTDTQYF	TGTGCCTGGAGCGGACTAGCGGGGAGCACAGATACGCAGTATTTT